This TCR beta chain was recovered during a study of T cell repertoires in cytomegalovirus infection (dated by TCRdb to the late 2010s). Turning to the overall study: The HLA type of each donor mattered for the analysis, because public TCR beta signatures pointed to carriage of CMV infection along with the matching HLA type.

The full study reports these points: The ex vivo response was dominated by HLA-C-restricted CMV-specific TCR beta clonotypes, and the single most frequent clonotype in two of eight donors was supplied by these HLA-C-restricted clonotypes. In both this cohort and an independent approximately 370-donor cohort, the cumulative frequency of public TCR beta family members distinguished carriers of CMV infection plus the relevant HLA type.

The listed sequencing device is Illumina HiSeq 1500. The raw public reads went through TCRdb reprocessing: fastp at Q25, MiXCR clone calling, in-frame beta chains kept. Rows merge per CDR3 protein into single entries with the most common DNA and genes. Recorded for this sample are about 180,000 distinct CDR3 sequences; about a sixth of them occurred a single time. Roughly a quarter of the sample goes to the ten largest clones. This clonotype was detected a few times. Its binding antigen is unknown. No base-level quality is on record; no much larger clone is a single base apart. The receptor was derived from a human donor in good health (CMV status not recorded). Some clones in this sample may be carry-over from other donors' samples. The sample consisted of CD8+ T cells from PBMCs.

In nucleotides, the sequence is TGTGCCAGTTTCGGGACGGTACATCTAGGCTATGGCTACACCTTC. This translates into CASFGTVHLGYGYTF. This chain joins TRBV2 to TRBJ1-2; perhaps TRBD1 is the D gene, with 5 bases matching. Based on the germline V gene, the CDR1 and CDR2 sequences are SNHLY and FYNNEI. Spanning cysteine to phenylalanine, the CDR3 consists of 15 amino acids. This entry keeps only the CDR3 DNA: 45 bases, framed from base 1. V is clipped by 9 bases and J by 4 bases, and the sequence between their germline boundaries is 21 bases long.